The rows below give T cell receptor beta chains drawn from one sample of a study of CD8 T cells in ankylosing spondylitis. TCRdb ran MiXCR on the 5' RACE reads and lists one entry per CDR3 protein. The sample carries roughly 200,000 distinct CDR3 sequences, around 25% recorded once. Sequencing was performed on blood, either unsorted or a sorted T cell fraction (not recorded which). The receptors here all came from a male donor with ankylosing spondylitis or in good health (not recorded which). The CDR3 runs from the conserved cysteine through the conserved F or W. Fields, in order: V gene, J gene, CDR3 protein.

v_gene: TRBV7-2
j_gene: TRBJ1-4
CDR3aa: CASSNAAGANEKLFF

v_gene: TRBV20-1
j_gene: TRBJ2-7
CDR3aa: CSARGGGGSPYEQYF

v_gene: TRBV12-3/TRBV12-4
j_gene: TRBJ2-1
CDR3aa: CASSEGLARPDEQFF

v_gene: TRBV7-2
j_gene: TRBJ2-3
CDR3aa: CASSLVGTSGADTQYF

v_gene: TRBV20-1
j_gene: TRBJ2-1
CDR3aa: CSLWTGGAYNEQFF

v_gene: TRBV29-1
j_gene: TRBJ2-1
CDR3aa: CSVRRSEYEQFF

v_gene: TRBV6-5
j_gene: TRBJ2-7
CDR3aa: CASSLTQGSVGEQYF

v_gene: TRBV20-1
j_gene: TRBJ2-5
CDR3aa: CSAPWTGGYGTQYF

v_gene: TRBV7-2
j_gene: TRBJ2-3
CDR3aa: CASSLAAGATDTQYF

v_gene: TRBV29-1
j_gene: TRBJ2-1
CDR3aa: CSVGRSRYNEQFF

v_gene: TRBV6-5
j_gene: TRBJ2-2
CDR3aa: CASSYSFTGELFF

v_gene: TRBV6-1
j_gene: TRBJ1-1
CDR3aa: CAISEAQNTEAFF

v_gene: TRBV5-5
j_gene: TRBJ2-6
CDR3aa: CASSLPGSGANVLTF

v_gene: TRBV13
j_gene: TRBJ2-3
CDR3aa: CASSFEGVPTDTQYF

v_gene: TRBV5-1
j_gene: TRBJ2-7
CDR3aa: CASSLELGQQVYEQYF

v_gene: TRBV29-1
j_gene: TRBJ1-1
CDR3aa: CSVTQFGVVSEAFF

v_gene: TRBV12-3/TRBV12-4
j_gene: TRBJ2-7
CDR3aa: CASSPRPDSYEQYF

v_gene: TRBV29-1
j_gene: TRBJ1-1
CDR3aa: CSGGRNTEAFF

v_gene: TRBV7-2
j_gene: TRBJ2-1
CDR3aa: CASSWSKSSYNEQFF

v_gene: TRBV20-1
j_gene: TRBJ1-2
CDR3aa: CSARGSLGTGRGYTF

v_gene: TRBV9
j_gene: TRBJ2-7
CDR3aa: CASSERQGALGEQYF

v_gene: TRBV5-1
j_gene: TRBJ2-7
CDR3aa: CASSRTTGAYEQYF

v_gene: TRBV20-1
j_gene: TRBJ2-3
CDR3aa: CSARDWNGYTDTQYF

v_gene: TRBV5-1
j_gene: TRBJ2-1
CDR3aa: CASSLAGGSHNEQFF

v_gene: TRBV12-3/TRBV12-4
j_gene: TRBJ1-1
CDR3aa: CASSLASRGSEAFF

v_gene: TRBV29-1
j_gene: TRBJ2-3
CDR3aa: CSVGQTTDTQYF

v_gene: TRBV20-1
j_gene: TRBJ2-5
CDR3aa: CSASLVAGLPRETQYF

v_gene: TRBV5-6
j_gene: TRBJ2-5
CDR3aa: CASSRDGGVSETQYF

v_gene: TRBV15
j_gene: TRBJ2-7
CDR3aa: CATSRGVLSSYEQYF

v_gene: TRBV29-1
j_gene: TRBJ2-5
CDR3aa: CSVYAGETQYF

v_gene: TRBV7-6
j_gene: TRBJ2-1
CDR3aa: CASSLALGTSGRANNEQFF

v_gene: TRBV6-1
j_gene: TRBJ2-7
CDR3aa: CASSEARGRGYEQYF

v_gene: TRBV20-1
j_gene: TRBJ2-3
CDR3aa: CSARGNNPGADTQYF

v_gene: TRBV12-3/TRBV12-4
j_gene: TRBJ2-7
CDR3aa: CASSLEDGVYEQHF